The entry that follows covers one T cell receptor beta chain sequence. Antigen unknown. The CDR3 is 13 amino acids. With V trimmed by 3 bases and J by 7 bases, 2 bases remained unmatched. Germline CDR1 SGHTA, CDR2 FQGTGA. Documented treatment: about 20 received Ad26.COV2.S at low or high dose, single or two shots; five or six received placebo; per-sample allocation not given. Repertoires come from day 63 after the first vaccine or placebo injection. The record originates from a study of Ad26.COV2.S vaccination and SARS-CoV-2 variants. Notes on the study in general: Placebo and vaccine recipients had non-spike TCR breadth that was similar.

TCRdb keeps only in-frame clones here, not all; method: immunoSEQ multiplex PCR. The table shows 300,000 to 350,000 clones, with 65% to 90% occurring only once. Sequencing was performed on peripheral blood, taken in a trial of Ad26.COV2.S vaccine versus placebo. This chain links TRBV7-3 with TRBJ2-2, with TRBD1 matching 7 bases. This receptor was taken from a person aged 18-60 years who received the Ad26.COV2.S COVID-19 vaccine or a placebo. The CDR3 sequence: CASSFRDSGELFF. The CDR3 nucleotides read TGTGCCAGCAGCTTCCGGGACAGCGGGGAGCTGTTTTTT.